This T cell receptor (beta chain) was captured by sequencing in a study of blood T cell repertoires in COVID-19 (dated by TCRdb to 2019 to 2021). Concerning the study at large: Samples covering the acute and convalescent phases of COVID-19 were provided by collaborators in the United States, Italy and Spain. The prospective study material was composed of cDNA or gDNA derived from T cells, B-cell-depleted T cells, or PBMCs. Subjects who had been exposed to COVID-19, were actively infected with it, or had recovered from it provided the deeply sampled blood TCRbeta repertoires that made up the dataset. The sample metadata nearly always contained a de-identified subject ID, COVID-19 status, age in years and sex. Samples were obtained from the ongoing ImmuneRACE study (first 160 participants) and from 1,200 or so subjects provided by 6 global collaborators. HLA class I and class II types, where available, came from metadata supplied by the sample provider rather than from assay-based typing. The repertoires were made available in a free public database intended to serve as a resource for research on the immune response to SARS-CoV-2.

As to this clone: The antigen it binds to is not known. Per-nucleotide qualities are absent, and no much larger clonotype sits a single base away.

Reading the germline V gene gives CDR1 KGHSH and CDR2 LQKENI. The trim is 2 bases for V and 3 bases for J, with a gap of 17 bases between the germline ends. The CDR3 has 17 amino acids, counting the end cysteine and phenylalanine. The retained sequence is limited to the CDR3, 51 bases, with the frame set at the first base. TCRbeta CDR3 regions were amplified from genomic DNA by means of the immunoSEQ Assay, a bias-controlled multiplex PCR. The study's own analysis went as follows. Within the assay, amplification of reference gene primers was used to estimate how many nucleated cells each sample contained. To quantify the absolute abundance of each unique TCRbeta CDR3 rearrangement, sequence reads were collapsed and filtered. Productive Simpson clonality was computed per sample as the square root of Simpson's diversity index over productive rearrangements. TCRdb holds this immuneACCESS table with in-frame rearrangements only. Some clones are missing; in checked studies, unresolved V genes explain under half, and the rest has no known cause. V, J and clone size are taken as reported in that table, and D and trimming were inferred from the DNA itself. Counted in this sample were roughly 250,000 clones; roughly 86% of them appeared once. The ten top clones hold more than 2% of the sample.

In the prospective study, participants were roughly 18 to 100 years old, resided in fewer than 25 geographic areas of the United States, and were enrolled through a virtual design. Cohort assignment in the prospective study relied on participant-reported clinical history from a screening survey and a study questionnaire. For ImmuneRACE Cohort 3, a participant was defined as recovered based on two consecutive negative NP/OP PCR tests, clearance by a healthcare professional, or resolution of symptoms. Each participant in the prospective study had whole blood, serum and a nasopharyngeal or oropharyngeal swab collected by mobile phlebotomists. Additional blood draws and questionnaires over an approximately 2-month period could optionally be provided by prospective study participants. Before DNA extraction, prospective study blood samples were shipped either frozen or at room temperature. The full study reports these points: How much clinical and demographic metadata was included differed by source and by participant, and the metadata was provided uncurated.

The rearranged chain carries TRBV18 and TRBJ1-3, with the D gene not clear enough to name. The TCR originated in a woman in her forties or fifties who had recovered from COVID-19. Sequenced input: PBMCs or T cells enriched from blood (not recorded which). The CDR3 corresponds to CASSPFYRPEIGNTIYF. DNA sequence: TGTGCCAGCTCACCATTCTACCGGCCGGAGATTGGAAACACCATATATTTT.